These T cell receptor beta chains were read from a single sample in a study of identical twins. MiXCR was run by TCRdb on the 5' RACE reads, yielding one entry per CDR3 protein. The sample has more than 400,000 distinct CDR3 sequences, around 15% seen once. The same specimen was also included in a second study, on yellow fever vaccine responses in identical twins.

Sequencing was performed on CD4+ T cells sorted from blood. Source of these receptors: a woman aged 18-35 years in good health. The CDR3 runs from the conserved cysteine through the conserved F or W. Each record gives: V gene, clone size, J gene, D gene, CDR3 protein, CDR3 DNA. A D gene is named only where the DNA matches it firmly. Some rows have no size entry. The others give once, few or many, or a class for an expanded clone.

TRBV6-5	-	TRBJ1-6	TRBD1	CASSYSRDRESPLHF	TGTGCCAGCAGTTACTCTCGGGACAGGGAGTCACCCCTCCACTTT
TRBV12-3/TRBV12-4	many	TRBJ1-1	TRBD1	CASSLEGQRYEAFF	TGTGCCAGCAGCCTCGAGGGACAGCGATATGAAGCTTTCTTT
TRBV12-3/TRBV12-4	few	TRBJ2-2	TRBD2	CASSLELAGGTGELFF	TGTGCCAGCAGTTTAGAACTAGCGGGAGGCACCGGGGAGCTGTTTTTT
TRBV5-1	-	TRBJ2-1	-	CASSFLRGEQFF	TGCGCCAGCAGCTTCCTTAGAGGGGAGCAGTTCTTC
TRBV29-1	few	TRBJ2-5	TRBD1	CSVERGTGQETQYF	TGCAGCGTTGAGCGTGGGACAGGCCAAGAGACCCAGTACTTC
TRBV7-9	few	TRBJ2-5	TRBD2	CASSLTSGRETQYF	TGTGCCAGCAGCTTAACTAGCGGGAGGGAGACCCAGTACTTC
TRBV7-8	-	TRBJ1-6	-	CASSLRTLDNSPLHF	TGTGCCAGCAGCTTAAGGACACTCGATAATTCACCCCTCCACTTT
TRBV7-9	-	TRBJ1-2	-	CASSLERRVGCYTF	TGTGCCAGCAGCTTAGAACGCAGGGTAGGGTGCTACACCTTC
TRBV7-9	-	TRBJ1-1	TRBD1	CASSWGQGLVLF	TGTGCCAGCAGCTGGGGACAGGGCCTCGTCCTCTTT
TRBV2	few	TRBJ2-7	-	CASSEDSVGMVEQYF	TGTGCCAGCAGTGAGGACAGTGTCGGCATGGTCGAGCAGTACTTC
TRBV20-1	few	TRBJ2-1	-	CSAAPSPNEQFF	TGCAGTGCCGCTCCCTCTCCCAATGAGCAGTTCTTC
TRBV20-1	-	TRBJ1-1	-	CSAGGGGTEAFF	TGCAGTGCGGGGGGAGGAGGGACTGAAGCTTTCTTT
TRBV15	few	TRBJ2-5	TRBD1	CATSRDWDRKQETQYF	TGTGCCACCAGCAGAGATTGGGACAGAAAACAAGAGACCCAGTACTTC
TRBV2	-	TRBJ1-2	TRBD1	CASSGTGEDYGYTF	TGTGCCAGCAGTGGGACAGGAGAGGACTATGGCTACACCTTC
TRBV20-1	-	TRBJ2-1	-	CSASGGASYNEQFF	TGCAGTGCTAGCGGGGGCGCGTCCTACAATGAGCAGTTCTTC
TRBV7-8	few	TRBJ2-6	-	CASSSRTVYSGANVLTF	TGTGCCAGCAGCTCGAGGACAGTTTACTCTGGGGCCAACGTCCTGACTTTC
TRBV4-1	-	TRBJ2-1	-	CASSQEGRVWSYNEQFF	TGCGCCAGCAGCCAAGAGGGACGCGTCTGGTCCTACAATGAGCAGTTCTTC
TRBV21-1	-	TRBJ1-6	-	CASSKWGQGCSYNSPLHF	TGTGCCAGCAGCAAATGGGGACAGGGGTGCTCCTATAATTCACCCCTCCACTTT
TRBV10-2	once	TRBJ2-1	-	CASRWDNEQFF	TGCGCCAGCAGGTGGGACAATGAGCAGTTCTTC
TRBV24-1	-	TRBJ2-1	-	CATSDSWSSYNEQFF	TGTGCCACCAGTGATTCTTGGAGCTCCTACAATGAGCAGTTCTTC
TRBV10-3	-	TRBJ2-1	TRBD2	CAIRGGLAGHEQFF	TGTGCCATCAGGGGGGGACTAGCGGGACATGAGCAGTTCTTC
TRBV12-3/TRBV12-4	few	TRBJ2-3	-	CASSRTNTDTQYF	TGTGCCAGCAGTCGGACAAACACAGATACGCAGTATTTT
TRBV2	many	TRBJ2-3	TRBD1	CASSIQGDTQYF	TGTGCCAGCTCTATACAGGGGGATACGCAGTATTTT
TRBV15	-	TRBJ2-7	-	CATSRRDRGYEQYF	TGTGCCACCAGCAGGCGAGATAGGGGGTACGAGCAGTACTTC
TRBV6-5	-	TRBJ1-1	-	CASSYSGWVNTEAFF	TGTGCCAGCAGTTACTCCGGTTGGGTGAACACTGAAGCTTTCTTT
TRBV10-2	-	TRBJ2-1	TRBD1	CASSESGTGYEQFF	TGCGCCAGCAGTGAGTCTGGGACAGGTTATGAGCAGTTCTTC
TRBV20-1	few	TRBJ1-6	-	CSASIESSYNSPLHF	TGCAGTGCTAGTATAGAAAGCTCCTATAATTCACCCCTCCACTTT
TRBV27	-	TRBJ2-1	-	CASGSTYNEQFF	TGTGCCAGCGGTAGCACCTACAATGAGCAGTTCTTC
TRBV29-1	-	TRBJ2-3	-	CSVARRLVAGTDTQYF	TGCAGCGTTGCTCGGCGACTAGTGGCTGGCACAGATACGCAGTATTTT
TRBV5-6	-	TRBJ2-3	TRBD2	CASSLATSADTQYF	TGTGCCAGCAGCTTGGCTACTAGCGCAGATACGCAGTATTTT
TRBV10-3	-	TRBJ2-4	-	CAISTSKNIQYF	TGTGCCATCTCTACAAGCAAAAACATTCAGTACTTC
TRBV5-1	many	TRBJ1-1	-	CASSLEQTNTEAFF	TGCGCCAGCAGCTTGGAGCAGACGAACACTGAAGCTTTCTTT
TRBV29-1	-	TRBJ2-4	TRBD2	CSVHTGTSGSIRAKNIQYF	TGCAGCGTGCACACCGGGACTAGCGGGAGTATCCGAGCCAAAAACATTCAGTACTTC
TRBV11-2	-	TRBJ2-2	TRBD2	CASSPGTSGTTGELFF	TGTGCCAGCAGCCCGGGGACTAGCGGGACCACCGGGGAGCTGTTTTTT
TRBV5-6	few	TRBJ2-5	-	CASSFMTQETQYF	TGTGCCAGCAGCTTTATGACTCAAGAGACCCAGTACTTC
TRBV7-9	-	TRBJ1-6	TRBD1	CASSLILGQNNSPLHF	TGTGCCAGCAGCTTAATATTGGGACAGAATAATTCACCCCTCCACTTT
TRBV5-1	many	TRBJ2-3	-	CASSLGQVNTDTQYF	TGCGCCAGCAGCTTGGGCCAGGTTAACACAGATACGCAGTATTTT
TRBV12-3/TRBV12-4	-	TRBJ2-7	-	CASSMTSSYEQYF	TGTGCCAGCAGTATGACTAGCTCCTACGAGCAGTACTTC
TRBV7-3	few	TRBJ2-1	TRBD2	CASSFGLAGRNEQFF	TGTGCCAGCAGCTTTGGACTAGCGGGACGCAATGAGCAGTTCTTC
TRBV7-2	-	TRBJ2-3	TRBD2	CASSLGLSGGSDTQYF	TGTGCCAGCAGCTTAGGGCTTAGCGGGGGGTCAGATACGCAGTATTTT
TRBV20-1	-	TRBJ2-1	TRBD2	CSARDRPSGKSSYNEQFF	TGCAGTGCTAGAGATCGGCCTAGCGGGAAGAGCTCCTACAATGAGCAGTTCTTC
TRBV12-3/TRBV12-4	few	TRBJ2-2	-	CASTPGAGELFF	TGTGCCAGCACTCCTGGTGCCGGGGAGCTGTTTTTT
TRBV5-1	many	TRBJ2-2	-	CASSFGGAGELFF	TGCGCCAGCAGCTTCGGTGGAGCCGGGGAGCTGTTTTTT
TRBV4-2	-	TRBJ2-1	-	CASSQIGSPGSSYNEQFF	TGTGCCAGCAGCCAAATCGGCAGTCCGGGAAGCTCCTACAATGAGCAGTTCTTC
TRBV6-5	-	TRBJ2-1	TRBD2	CASSYPLAGGSSYNEQFF	TGTGCCAGCAGTTACCCCCTAGCGGGAGGTTCCTCCTACAATGAGCAGTTCTTC
TRBV7-9	-	TRBJ2-1	-	CASSLLTGHEQFF	TGTGCCAGCAGCTTGTTAACTGGGCATGAGCAGTTCTTC
TRBV10-3	-	TRBJ2-3	-	CAIRQGTSTDTQYF	TGTGCCATCCGTCAGGGAACTAGCACAGATACGCAGTATTTT
TRBV12-3/TRBV12-4	few	TRBJ2-5	-	CASSFRAQETQYF	TGTGCCAGCAGTTTTCGCGCCCAAGAGACCCAGTACTTC
TRBV6-1	few	TRBJ2-1	TRBD2	CASSESLALYNEQFF	TGTGCCAGCAGTGAATCACTAGCGCTCTACAATGAGCAGTTCTTC
TRBV7-8	-	TRBJ1-1	-	CASSLLSGKRTEAFF	TGTGCCAGCAGCTTATTATCAGGGAAGCGGACTGAAGCTTTCTTT
TRBV20-1	few	TRBJ2-4	-	CSASRAAAKNIQYF	TGCAGTGCTAGTCGGGCAGCAGCAAAAAACATTCAGTACTTC
TRBV10-3	few	TRBJ1-6	-	CAISEHPRSRGTTYNSPLHF	TGTGCCATCAGTGAGCACCCTCGATCCCGAGGGACAACATATAATTCACCCCTCCACTTT